A single sample is the source of the 20 T cell receptor beta chains below, sequenced in a study of cytomegalovirus exposure and HLA in healthy donors. In the PCR, 60 Vbeta and 13 Jbeta primers were used. The method was immunoSEQ multiplex PCR; TCRdb's version includes in-frame clones alone and lacks a portion of them. The table lists some 33,000 clones, about 63% of them singletons. Material for sequencing was PBMCs. These receptors came from a man aged 45-65 years in good health and CMV-seropositive.

The chain employs TRBV7-9 and TRBJ1-2; D not certain. CDR3 length: 12 residues. V lost 3 bases, J lost 6 bases, and 8 bases lay in between. Germline V gene sequence: CDR1 SEHNR, CDR2 FQNEAQ (reference sequence). The CDR3, as DNA: TGTGCCAGCAGCTTCGGGAATCATGGCTACACCTTC. Translation: CASSFGNHGYTF.

The V gene is TRBV25-1, the J gene TRBJ2-2; weak D call: TRBD1 (6 bases). Germline V gives CDR1 MGHDK, CDR2 SYGVNS. Trimming removed 9 bases at V and 6 bases at J, with 17 bases between. This CDR3 is 14 amino acids long. The CDR3 here is CASQYRGFPGELFF. In DNA form, the CDR3 reads TGTGCCAGTCAGTATAGGGGGTTCCCCGGGGAGCTGTTTTTT.

This chain uses TRBV29-1 with TRBJ2-1; 16 nucleotides align to TRBD2. After removal of 6 bases from V and 7 bases from J, the junction contained 12 bases not matched to a gene. CDR1 is SQVTM, CDR2 ANQGSEA, per germline. The CDR3 spans 17 residues. CDR3: CSVLGLAGGRWENEQFF. The CDR3 bases are TGCAGCGTCCTGGGACTAGCGGGAGGGCGGTGGGAAAATGAGCAGTTCTTC.

This chain's CDR3 is CASSPILAGNYEQYF. CDR3 in DNA: TGTGCCAGCTCACCTATCCTAGCGGGGAACTACGAGCAGTACTTC. V and J are TRBV18 and TRBJ2-7; 9 positions agree with TRBD2. CDR1 is KGHSH, CDR2 LQKENI, per germline. This CDR3 has 15 residues. The J segment lost 3 bases and the V segment lost 3 bases, leaving 6 bases of the junction unmatched.

The genes are TRBV11-1 and TRBJ2-5; D is perhaps TRBD2 (5 bases). Per germline, CDR1 SGHAT and CDR2 FQDESV (reference sequence). The germline V and J ends were trimmed by 1 base and 7 bases, with 10 bases remaining between them. There are 13 residues in the CDR3. For the CDR3, the DNA is TGTGCCAGCAGCTTAGAGGCAGAGGGGACCCAGTACTTC. This sequence encodes CASSLEAEGTQYF. The full variable domain, rest sourced from reference TRBV11-1 and TRBJ2-5, is EAEVAQSPRYKITEKSQAVAFWCDPISGHATLYWYRQILGQGPELLVQFQDESVVDDSQLPKDRFSAERLKGVDSTLKIQPAELGDSAMYLCASSLEAEGTQYFGPGTRLLVL.

The rearrangement uses TRBV4-3 and TRBJ2-3; a weak D match, TRBD2 (6 bases). The V end lost 1 base, the J end lost 0 bases, and 11 bases lay between the germline ends. From germline, CDR1 is LGHNA and CDR2 YSLEER. CDR3 length: 16 residues. CDR3 in amino acids: CASSQAGETSTDTQYF. The CDR3 DNA is TGCGCCAGCAGCCAAGCGGGAGAAACTAGCACAGATACGCAGTATTTT.

This clone was detected a few times. The CDR3 region has the DNA TGTGCCAGCAGCCAAGACTGGGGGGTACCAAATCAGCCCCAGCATTTT. It is translated as CASSQDWGVPNQPQHF. This chain uses TRBV4-2 with TRBJ1-5, with a weak D call TRBD1 (5 bases). With 0 bases removed from V and 4 bases from J, the gap between germline ends came to 13 bases. This CDR3 region has 16 residues. The germline gives CDR1 LGHNA, CDR2 YNFKEQ.

This clone came up a few times. The chain recombines TRBV30 with TRBJ1-4, with 8 bases lining up with TRBD1. Germline assignment: CDR1 GTSNPN and CDR2 SVGIG (reference sequence). V lost 4 bases and J lost 7; bases outside the gene matches: 2. The CDR3 contains 12 residues. The CDR3: CAWTDRAEKLFF. The CDR3 bases are TGTGCCTGGACGGACAGGGCTGAAAAACTGTTTTTT.

This chain joins TRBV28 and TRBJ2-3; D possibly corresponds to TRBD1 (6 bases). There are 14 residues in the CDR3. The V gene's germline CDR1 is MDHEN and CDR2 SYDVKM. Trimming took off 3 bases at V and 4 bases at J, with 11 bases between the two ends. The CDR3 coding sequence is TGTGCCAGCAGTTTCGTACAGGGATCAGATACGCAGTATTTT. Translated, it gives CASSFVQGSDTQYF. Drawing the rest from reference TRBV28 and TRBJ2-3, the complete variable domain is DVKVTQSSRYLVKRTGEKVFLECVQDMDHENMFWYRQDPGLGLRLIYFSYDVKMKEKGDIPEGYSVSREKKERFSLILESASTNQTSMYLCASSFVQGSDTQYFGPGTRLTVL.

This chain connects TRBV25-1 to TRBJ2-1; maybe TRBD2 (6 bases). This CDR3 region has 16 residues. Deletions cut 1 base from V and 1 base from J, with 11 bases between. Per the germline V gene, CDR1 is MGHDK and CDR2 is SYGVNS. CDR3 sequence (DNA): TGTGCCAGCAGTGAATGGGGCGGGGAGTCCTACAATGAGCAGTTCTTC. As protein: CASSEWGGESYNEQFF.

The rearrangement uses TRBV5-1 and TRBJ2-5; 11 bases match TRBD2. CDR3 length: 14 amino acids. Per the germline V gene, CDR1 is SGHRS and CDR2 is YFSETQ. The junction had 3 bases not matched to a gene; V was cut back by 4 bases and J by 4 bases. The DNA of the CDR3 is TGCGCCAGCAGCATTGGGACTAGCGGAGAGACCCAGTACTTC. Its protein product is CASSIGTSGETQYF.

This chain uses TRBV7-6 with TRBJ1-3; TRBD1 matches 10 bases. The CDR3 is 15 residues long. Germline CDR1 SGHVS, CDR2 FNYEAQ. The trim removed 5 bases at V and 10 bases at J, leaving 11 bases unmatched. The CDR3 loop reads CASSAGDRGRGTIYF. In nucleotides, the CDR3 is TGTGCCAGCAGCGCTGGGGACAGGGGAAGAGGGACCATATATTTT. Together with reference TRBV7-6 and TRBJ1-3, the CDR3 gives the full variable domain: GAGVSQSPRYKVTKRGQDVALRCDPISGHVSLYWYRQALGQGPEFLTYFNYEAQQDKSGLPNDRFSAERPEGSISTLTIQRTEQRDSAMYRCASSAGDRGRGTIYFGEGSWLTVV.

The V gene is TRBV29-1, the J gene TRBJ2-3; D call uncertain. The ends were cut back, 5 bases at V and 3 bases at J, with 6 bases in the middle. Germline loops: CDR1 SQVTM, CDR2 ANQGSEA. The CDR3 contains 11 residues. The DNA for the CDR3 is TGCAGCGTTAGCCCGACAGATACGCAGTATTTT. Encoded protein: CSVSPTDTQYF.

This sequence joins TRBV5-1 and TRBJ2-1, with 8 bases matching TRBD2. From germline, CDR1 is SGHRS and CDR2 YFSETQ. CDR3 length: 13 residues. After removal of 4 bases from V and 6 bases from J, the junction contained 3 bases not matched to a gene. CDR3 region: CASSPTSGNEQFF. The DNA for the CDR3 is TGCGCCAGCAGCCCTACTAGCGGCAATGAGCAGTTCTTC. The complete variable domain, with remaining parts taken from reference TRBV5-1 and TRBJ2-1, reads KAGVTQTPRYLIKTRGQQVTLSCSPISGHRSVSWYQQTPGQGLQFLFEYFSETQRNKGNFPGRFSGRQFSNSRSEMNVSTLELGDSALYLCASSPTSGNEQFFGPGTRLTVL.

The rearrangement links TRBV29-1 to TRBJ2-1; 8 bases are shared with TRBD2. CDR3 size: 13 residues. The trim removed 5 bases at V and 10 bases at J, leaving 10 bases unmatched. Germline V gene data show CDR1 as SQVTM and CDR2 as ANQGSEA. The CDR3 loop is CSVQGSSGTEQFF. CDR3 DNA: TGCAGCGTTCAAGGCAGTAGCGGGACGGAGCAGTTCTTC.

This clone has just one count. The chain joins TRBV6-6 to TRBJ2-4; maybe TRBD2 (7 bases). The CDR3 spans 13 residues. V lost 7 bases and J 6 bases, leaving 13 bases between the germline ends. Germline V CDR1 and CDR2: MNHNY, SVGAGI (reference sequence). CDR3 sequence (DNA): TGTGCCAGCACCTCGGGGGGCTCAAACATTCAGTACTTC. Its protein product is CASTSGGSNIQYF.

The gene calls are TRBV2 and TRBJ2-5; 9 positions agree with TRBD2. Per the germline V gene, CDR1 is SNHLY and CDR2 is FYNNEI. Trimming at V came to 8 bases and at J to 2 bases, leaving 6 bases not matched to a gene. The CDR3 is 14 residues long. CDR3 in amino acids: CASLGLAQQETQYF. The CDR3 DNA is TGTGCCAGCCTGGGACTAGCACAGCAAGAGACCCAGTACTTC.

V and J are TRBV28 and TRBJ1-2; possible D gene TRBD1, 6 bases. From germline, CDR1 is MDHEN and CDR2 SYDVKM. There are 13 residues in the CDR3. V lost 3 bases to trimming and J lost 2 bases, with 7 bases between them. CDR3 residues: CASSLGTNYGYTF. CDR3 nucleotide sequence: TGTGCCAGCAGTTTGGGGACAAACTATGGCTACACCTTC.

This chain connects TRBV6-5 to TRBJ1-5; a possible D gene is TRBD1 (6 bases). V lost 5 bases and J 2 bases, leaving 10 bases between the germline ends. CDR1 is MNHEY, CDR2 SVGAGI, per germline. This CDR3 spans 14 amino acids. CDR3 in amino acids: CASSQGGGNQPQHF. In DNA, the CDR3 is TGTGCCAGCAGTCAAGGGGGGGGCAATCAGCCCCAGCATTTT.

This chain uses TRBV5-4 with TRBJ2-3, with 9 bases fitting TRBD1. V lost 0 bases to trimming and J lost 10 bases; unmatched junction nucleotides: 9. Germline V gives CDR1 SGHNT, CDR2 YYREEE (reference sequence). The CDR3 is made up of 15 amino acids. This CDR3 reads CASSLEGTGTRAQYF. Written as DNA, the CDR3 is TGTGCCAGCAGCTTGGAAGGGACAGGGACACGCGCGCAGTATTTT. The complete variable domain, with remaining parts taken from reference TRBV5-4 and TRBJ2-3, reads ETGVTQSPTHLIKTRGQQVTLRCSSQSGHNTVSWYQQALGQGPQFIFQYYREEENGRGNFPPRFSGLQFPNYSSELNVNALELDDSALYLCASSLEGTGTRAQYFGPGTRLTVL.